Sequencing of this T cell receptor (beta chain) was carried out in a study of blood T cells in healthy people across ages. CDR1 is MNHNS and CDR2 is SASEGT in the germline V gene. This CDR3 is built from 13 residues. The second PCR ran about 6 to 11 cycles with a sample-barcoded 5' primer and J-beta primers. TCRdb redid the calling of the 5' RACE reads with MiXCR, one entry per CDR3 protein. The repertoire holds around 1,000,000 distinct CDR3 sequences, with around two fifths as singletons. This clonotype is a singleton in its sample. The sequence was collected from a man aged 18 to 35 in good health. Specimen: blood. The chain employs TRBV6-1 and TRBJ2-7, with 8 bases fitting TRBD2. The J call may not be correct, given that the DNA end is closer to TRBJ2-5. The CDR3 sequence is CASSGTREETQYF. CDR3 bases: TGTGCCAGCAGCGGGACTAGAGAAGAGACCCAGTACTTC.